A single sample is the source of the 21 T cell receptor beta chains below, sequenced in a study of regulatory T cells in long-lasting Graves disease. The sample's time point: newly diagnosed GD, antithyroid drugs for less than 3 months. Extracted PBMC RNA gave rise to the TCR library. Both iRepertoire HTBI primers and Arm-PCR of CDR3 regions were used to build the TCR beta libraries. A single record per CDR3 protein comes from TCRdb applying MiXCR to the multiplex PCR reads. The sample has 450,000 to 600,000 distinct CDR3 sequences, about a sixth seen once. The same sample was also studied in work on T cells in Graves' hyperthyroidism and ophthalmopathy.

The sequenced sample was peripheral blood mononuclear cells (PBMCs), obtained at new diagnosis, from a patient treated with antithyroid drugs. Receptors were obtained from a man aged 40-49 years with Graves disease.

This clonotype was observed at least ten times. CDR3 DNA: TGTGCCAGCAGCCAAGAAGAGGGACGGGGAAACAATGAGCAGTTCTTC. Its translation: CASSQEEGRGNNEQFF. The chain joins TRBV4-2 to TRBJ2-1; perhaps D is TRBD1 or TRBD2 (5 bases each). This CDR3 has 16 residues. With 0 bases removed from V and 5 bases from J, the gap between germline ends came to 14 bases. The germline CDR1 and CDR2 sequences are LGHNA and YNFKEQ.

This clonotype appeared many times. The chain joins TRBV5-1 to TRBJ2-7, with a tentative D call TRBD2 (6 bases). CDR1 and CDR2 (germline): SGHRS, YFSETQ. The CDR3 is made up of 15 amino acids. Deletions cut 4 bases from V and 4 bases from J, with 18 bases between. DNA of the CDR3: TGCGCCAGCAGCCCCCTGGAAGCGGGTGGGTACGAGCAGTACTTC. This encodes CASSPLEAGGYEQYF.

This chain links TRBV11-2 with TRBJ1-4; 8 bases align to TRBD1. Germline CDR1 and CDR2: SGHAT and FQNNGV. The CDR3 is 16 amino acids. Losses at the gene ends were 1 base for V and 5 bases for J; bases not matched to a gene: 6. The chain's CDR3 is CASSLGTGTGNEKLFF. The DNA of the CDR3 is TGTGCCAGCAGCTTAGGGACAGGGACTGGAAATGAAAAACTGTTTTTT. Complete variable domain (other parts from reference TRBV11-2 and TRBJ1-4): EAGVAQSPRYKIIEKRQSVAFWCNPISGHATLYWYQQILGQGPKLLIQFQNNGVVDDSQLPKDRFSAERLKGVDSTLKIQPAKLEDSAVYLCASSLGTGTGNEKLFFGSGTQLSVL.

This chain connects TRBV29-1 to TRBJ2-1; 7 bases map to TRBD1. Unmatched junction bases numbered 4, after V lost 6 bases and J lost 8 bases. This CDR3 is built from 11 residues. Germline lookup yields CDR1 SQVTM and CDR2 ANQGSEA. CDR3 DNA sequence: TGCAGCGTCGGACAGGTTTATGAGCAGTTCTTC. Amino acids: CSVGQVYEQFF.

This clonotype was seen at least ten times. V usage is TRBV12-5 and J usage is TRBJ2-1, with 10 positions matching TRBD2. Germline CDR1 and CDR2: LGHNT and FRNRAP. With V trimmed by 3 bases and J by 5 bases, 4 bases remained unmatched. This CDR3 region has 15 residues. The CDR3 DNA reads as TGTGCTAGTGGTTTTCTAGCGGGAGAGCACAATGAGCAGTTCTTC. It codes for CASGFLAGEHNEQFF.

This clonotype was seen only a few times. The chain combines TRBV10-1 with TRBJ2-4, with D tentatively TRBD1 (5 bases). Germline-derived CDR1 and CDR2 are WNHNN and SYGVQD (reference sequence). This CDR3 is built from 14 residues. V was pared by 0 bases and J by 8 bases, with 11 bases between. The CDR3 DNA is TGCGCCAGCAGTGAGTCAAGGGGTCGGGACATTCAGTACTTC. Translated: CASSESRGRDIQYF.

The rearrangement links TRBV18 to TRBJ2-5; D tentatively reads TRBD1 or TRBD2 (6 bases each). Trimming removed 5 bases from V and 4 bases from J, with 11 bases in between. Germline V gives CDR1 KGHSH, CDR2 LQKENI. CDR3 length equals 13 residues. The CDR3 DNA sequence: TGTGCCAGCTCAGGGGGGCGGCGAGAGACCCAGTACTTC. Residues: CASSGGRRETQYF.

The table lists this clonotype with a few counts. CDR3 region: CASEGLNEQFF. CDR3 DNA: TGTGCATCGGAGGGCCTTAATGAGCAGTTCTTC. The chain couples TRBV30 to TRBJ2-1; D may be TRBD2 (6 bases). The CDR3 consists of 11 residues. Per the germline V gene, CDR1 is GTSNPN and CDR2 is SVGIG (reference sequence).

This clonotype was recorded many times. The chain combines TRBV27 with TRBJ2-1, with a possible D match to TRBD2 (6 bases). Trimming shortened V by 6 bases and J by 7 bases, and 16 bases separated the two germline ends. Germline V gene data show CDR1 as MNHEY and CDR2 as SMNVEV (reference sequence). The CDR3 covers 14 residues. The CDR3 protein is CASSPGLRENEQFF. In nucleotides, the CDR3 is TGTGCCAGCAGCCCGGGACTCCGGGAGAATGAGCAGTTCTTC.

The chain uses TRBV5-1 and TRBJ2-7; no clear D. Trimming left V 6 bases short and J 0 bases short, with 13 bases between. CDR3 size: 14 residues. Germline V gene sequence: CDR1 SGHRS, CDR2 YFSETQ. CDR3 DNA: TGCGCCAGCACCAGTTCTCTATACTCCTACGAGCAGTACTTC. Residues: CASTSSLYSYEQYF.

The table lists this clonotype with a few counts. The chain combines TRBV19 with TRBJ2-2; weak D call: TRBD1 (5 bases). This CDR3 comprises 15 residues. Germline loops: CDR1 LNHDA, CDR2 SQIVND (reference sequence). Trimming removed 3 bases from V and 5 bases from J, with 13 bases in between. The CDR3 here is CASSIEPGRTGELFF. The CDR3, as DNA: TGTGCCAGTAGTATCGAACCAGGGCGGACCGGGGAGCTGTTTTTT.

This clonotype has at least ten counts. The chain uses TRBV20-1 and TRBJ2-1; D possibly corresponds to TRBD1 (5 bases). Between the trimmed V and J ends, which lost 3 bases and 4 bases, there was a span of 13 bases. The CDR3 has 14 amino acids. Germline CDR1 DFQATT, CDR2 SNEGSKA (reference sequence). The CDR3 DNA follows: TGCAGTGCTAGCCGTTTCACAGGTTACAATGAGCAGTTCTTC. Its protein is CSASRFTGYNEQFF.

This clonotype was observed at least ten times. Written as DNA, the CDR3 is TGTGCCAGCAGCTTAGTGAGGGGTTCGGGCACCGGGGAGCTGTTTTTT. As protein: CASSLVRGSGTGELFF. The chain employs TRBV7-8 and TRBJ2-2; D tentatively fits TRBD1 or TRBD2 (5 bases each). Looked up from germline, CDR1 is SGHVS and CDR2 is FQNEAQ. This CDR3 is 16 amino acids long. The ends were cut back, 1 base at V and 4 bases at J, with 13 bases in the middle.

The table lists this clonotype with many counts. This chain connects TRBV20-1 to TRBJ1-1; D gene uncertain. The germline V gene has CDR1 DFQATT and CDR2 SNEGSKA (reference sequence). There are 13 residues in the CDR3. V was pared by 3 bases and J by 4 bases, with 12 bases between. DNA of the CDR3: TGCAGTGCTAGTGGGGATACGGGCACTGAAGCTTTCTTT. Its protein is CSASGDTGTEAFF.

This chain joins TRBV19 and TRBJ1-2; TRBD1 matches 11 bases. The CDR3 consists of 14 residues. Germline V gene sequence: CDR1 LNHDA, CDR2 SQIVND (reference sequence). The junction had 2 bases not matched to a gene; V was cut back by 6 bases and J by 2 bases. CDR3 in DNA: TGTGCCAGTAGGGACAGGGGGCAGAACTATGGCTACACCTTC. Translated, it gives CASRDRGQNYGYTF.

The J gene is TRBJ1-1, the V gene TRBV19, with 7 positions matching TRBD1. In germline, CDR1 is LNHDA, CDR2 SQIVND (reference sequence). The CDR3 runs 13 residues. The V segment lost 11 bases and the J segment 2 bases; nucleotides outside the gene matches: 8. This CDR3 reads CACSTGINTEAFF. DNA for the CDR3: TGTGCCTGCTCGACAGGGATTAACACTGAAGCTTTCTTT.

This clonotype came up a few times. V usage is TRBV7-9 and J usage is TRBJ2-7; the D is unclear. There are 14 residues in the CDR3. In germline, CDR1 is SEHNR, CDR2 FQNEAQ (reference sequence). V lost 1 base and J lost 2, with 9 bases in between. CDR3 DNA: TGTGCCAGCAGCTTAGTGTCAGCCGCCTACGAGCAGTACTTC. It specifies CASSLVSAAYEQYF.

This clonotype was recorded at least ten times. The genes are TRBV20-1 and TRBJ2-7, with 13 nucleotides matching TRBD2. This CDR3 spans 14 amino acids. With V trimmed by 5 bases and J by 3 bases, 4 bases remained unmatched. The germline CDR1 and CDR2 sequences are DFQATT and SNEGSKA (reference sequence). The CDR3 DNA is TGCAGTGCTGGGACTAGCGGGACCTACTACGAGCAGTACTTC. Translation gives CSAGTSGTYYEQYF.

The sample holds many counts of this clonotype. The genes are TRBV30 and TRBJ1-3; D remains ambiguous. This CDR3 comprises 14 residues. Deletions cut 0 bases from V and 4 bases from J, with 10 bases between. CDR1 is GTSNPN and CDR2 is SVGIG in the germline V gene (reference sequence). CDR3 residues: CAWSVGLSGNTIYF. Written as DNA, the CDR3 is TGTGCCTGGAGTGTGGGTCTGTCGGGAAACACCATATATTTT.

The count of this clonotype is one. The V call is TRBV19, the J call TRBJ2-1; a possible D gene is TRBD1 (7 bases). Germline values: CDR1 LNHDA, CDR2 SQIVND (reference sequence). V was cut by 5 bases and J by 10 bases, with 21 bases left in between. CDR3 size: 15 residues. This CDR3 reads CASSRLPGLRGEQFF. The CDR3 DNA is TGTGCCAGTAGTCGGTTACCGGGACTCAGGGGGGAGCAGTTCTTC.

In this sample, this clonotype turned up many times. The V call is TRBV5-1, the J call TRBJ2-3, with unresolved D. This CDR3 is 15 amino acids long. The germline CDR1 and CDR2 sequences are SGHRS and YFSETQ. Trimming left V 0 bases short and J 0 bases short, with 8 bases between. The DNA of the CDR3 is TGCGCCAGCAGCTTGGACGGATATAGCACAGATACGCAGTATTTT. Its protein product is CASSLDGYSTDTQYF.